One and the same sample provided the 9 T cell receptor beta chains below, sequenced in a study of OX40 agonist ivuxolimab in advanced cancers. Generated by immunoSEQ multiplex PCR, the TCRdb table keeps only in-frame clones and is missing some. The sample consists of over 50,000 clones, 70% to 90% of them appearing once. The sample consisted of CD4+ or CD8+ T cells sorted from blood, taken in a trial of the OX40 agonist ivuxolimab. These receptors originate from an adult with an advanced solid tumor such as melanoma, head and neck, liver or kidney cancer.

J is TRBJ1-6 and V is TRBV30; a weak D match, TRBD1 (5 bases). Germline lookup yields CDR1 GTSNPN and CDR2 SVGIG (reference sequence). V dropped 5 bases and J dropped 0 bases, with 11 bases sitting between them. The CDR3 is made up of 15 amino acids. Written as DNA, the CDR3 is TGTGCCTGGGATGGGGGGAGCTCCTATAATTCACCCCTCCACTTT. It specifies CAWDGGSSYNSPLHF.

The chain uses TRBV27 and TRBJ1-5; D unresolved. The germline V and J ends were trimmed by 5 bases and 7 bases, with 18 bases remaining between them. This CDR3 region has 15 residues. Germline-derived CDR1 and CDR2 are MNHEY and SMNVEV (reference sequence). The CDR3 bases are TGTGCCAGCAGTCCAAGGCCAGATCTGTACCAGCCCCAGCATTTT. It specifies CASSPRPDLYQPQHF.

This chain links TRBV7-2 with TRBJ2-5; D is undetermined. The germline V gene has CDR1 SGHTA and CDR2 FQGNSA. The CDR3 spans 13 residues. V was shortened by 4 bases and J by 0 bases, with 6 bases between the two germline ends. The DNA of the CDR3 is TGTGCCAGCAGCTCCGGACACCAAGAGACCCAGTACTTC. Translating gives CASSSGHQETQYF.

This rearrangement joins TRBV10-2 to TRBJ2-5, with TRBD2 matching 7 bases. Per the germline V gene, CDR1 is WSHSY and CDR2 is SAAADI. The length of the CDR3 is 15 residues. The J segment lost 4 bases and the V segment lost 6 bases, leaving 11 bases of the junction unmatched. The DNA of the CDR3 is TGCGCCAGCAGAGCGGGACCTATGACTCGAGAGACCCAGTACTTC. Amino acid sequence: CASRAGPMTRETQYF.

The CDR3 DNA sequence: TGTGCCAGCAGCGTTTCCCTCCGGGACCCCTCGAACACCGGGGAGCTGTTTTTT. Translated: CASSVSLRDPSNTGELFF. The rearrangement uses TRBV9 and TRBJ2-2, with D perhaps matching TRBD1 or TRBD2 (5 bases each). Germline V gene sequence: CDR1 SGDLS, CDR2 YYNGEE. V gave up 2 bases and J gave up 0 bases, with 17 bases separating them. This CDR3 has 18 amino acids.

The V and J genes are TRBV10-2 and TRBJ1-5; TRBD1 agrees at 7 bases. The CDR3 is 13 amino acids. Germline-derived CDR1 and CDR2 are WSHSY and SAAADI. J was trimmed by 4 bases and V by 7 bases; bases with no gene match: 4. The CDR3 sequence is CASMGTDNQPQHF. The CDR3 coding sequence is TGCGCCAGCATGGGGACAGATAATCAGCCCCAGCATTTT.

The rearrangement joins TRBV2 to TRBJ2-6, with 8 positions matching TRBD1. The CDR3 runs 17 residues. Germline lookup yields CDR1 SNHLY and CDR2 FYNNEI. Unmatched junction bases numbered 8, after V lost 3 bases and J lost 4 bases. The DNA of the CDR3 is TGTGCCAGCAGTGAGAGGACAGGGATTACGGGGGCCAACGTCCTGACTTTC. Translated, it gives CASSERTGITGANVLTF.

V is TRBV19 and J is TRBJ1-5, with 7 nucleotides matching TRBD1. The CDR3 contains 16 residues. Per the germline V gene, CDR1 is LNHDA and CDR2 is SQIVND (reference sequence). J was trimmed by 0 bases and V by 7 bases; bases with no gene match: 9. The CDR3 DNA is TGTGCCAGTACCCAGGGGGGTGGGGTTAGCAATCAGCCCCAGCATTTT. Translation: CASTQGGGVSNQPQHF.

The genes are TRBV9 and TRBJ1-2; TRBD1 is a possible D gene (6 bases). Germline CDR1 is SGDLS and CDR2 is YYNGEE. Between the trimmed V and J ends, which lost 5 bases and 8 bases, there was a span of 22 bases. CDR3 length: 15 residues. In nucleotides, the CDR3 is TGTGCCAGCAGTCGTAGACAGGTGCTCTATGGCGGCTACACCTTC. This translates into CASSRRQVLYGGYTF.